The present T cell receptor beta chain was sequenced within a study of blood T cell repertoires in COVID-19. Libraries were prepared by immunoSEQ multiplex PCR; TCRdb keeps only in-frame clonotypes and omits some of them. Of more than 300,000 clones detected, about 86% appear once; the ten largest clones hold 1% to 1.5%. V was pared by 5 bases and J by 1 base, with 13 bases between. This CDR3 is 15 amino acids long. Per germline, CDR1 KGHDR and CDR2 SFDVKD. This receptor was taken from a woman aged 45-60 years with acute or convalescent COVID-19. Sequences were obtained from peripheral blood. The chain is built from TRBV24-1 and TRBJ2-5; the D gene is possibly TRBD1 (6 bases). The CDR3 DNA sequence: TGTGCCACCAGTGTCAATGGACAGAGCCAAGAGACCCAGTACTTC. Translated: CATSVNGQSQETQYF.